These 18 T cell receptor beta chains were sequenced from one sample in a study of CD4 T cells in relation to SARS-CoV-2 and coronaviruses. Before the COVID-19 pandemic, during about 2011-2018, CD4+ T cells were taken from unexposed donors. CD4+ T cells were isolated from the cells after less than 13 days of culture. Clones were read by immunoSEQ multiplex PCR, and TCRdb kept only the in-frame ones, dropping some. Of roughly 20,000 clones listed, about three quarters were seen once; the top ten hold 19%. Their antigen targets remain unknown. The specimen sequenced was CD4+ T cells from PBMCs, cultured in vitro. The receptors shown here come from a human donor in good health.

The V gene is TRBV9, the J gene TRBJ2-5, with D tentatively TRBD1 (5 bases). CDR3 length equals 17 residues. Trimming stripped 3 bases from V and 5 bases from J, with 23 bases between. CDR1 and CDR2 (germline): SGDLS, YYNGEE. The CDR3 coding sequence is TGTGCCAGCAGCGCCCCGAGAGCGTGGGGCACAGAGGAGACCCAGTACTTC. Residues: CASSAPRAWGTEETQYF.

The chain has TRBV9 and TRBJ2-3; the D is unclear. The CDR3 is made up of 14 amino acids. Trimming shortened V by 0 bases and J by 2 bases, and 7 bases separated the two germline ends. Germline CDR1 is SGDLS and CDR2 is YYNGEE. The CDR3 sequence is CASSVEDPTDTQYF. CDR3 nucleotide sequence: TGTGCCAGCAGCGTAGAGGATCCCACAGATACGCAGTATTTT.

The gene calls are TRBV2 and TRBJ1-2; possible D gene TRBD1, 5 bases. The CDR3 is made up of 14 amino acids. Germline lookup yields CDR1 SNHLY and CDR2 FYNNEI. V lost 7 bases to trimming and J lost 4 bases, with 16 bases between them. The CDR3 reads CASTPTAAPYGYTF. The CDR3 DNA follows: TGTGCCAGCACCCCGACAGCAGCACCCTATGGCTACACCTTC.

This clone was counted a single time. This chain's CDR3 is CASSLPTGQINEQYF. The CDR3 nucleotides are TGCGCCAGCAGCTTACCTACGGGACAGATAAACGAGCAGTACTTC. The genes are TRBV5-1 and TRBJ2-7; 7 bases are shared with TRBD1. V lost 2 bases, J lost 5 bases, and 10 bases stayed unmatched. The germline V gene has CDR1 SGHRS and CDR2 YFSETQ. There are 15 residues in the CDR3.

The V call is TRBV9, the J call TRBJ2-7; 10 nucleotides line up with TRBD2. The CDR3 consists of 15 residues. Per the germline V gene, CDR1 is SGDLS and CDR2 is YYNGEE. Trimming took 0 bases from V and 3 from J; bases not matched to a gene: 3. The CDR3 sequence: CASSVASGSVYEQYF. For the CDR3, the DNA is TGTGCCAGCAGCGTAGCTAGCGGGAGCGTCTACGAGCAGTACTTC.

The chain carries TRBV3-1 (or the pseudogene TRBV3-2) and TRBJ2-7; 8 bases match TRBD2. The CDR3 runs to 15 residues. V gave up 1 base and J gave up 3 bases; unmatched junction bases: 5. Germline V gene sequence: CDR1 LGHDT, CDR2 YNNKEL (reference sequence). The CDR3 is CASSQGPGTSYEQYF. The CDR3 region has the DNA TGTGCCAGCAGCCAAGGCCCCGGGACTAGCTACGAGCAGTACTTC.

The chain has TRBV6-5 and TRBJ1-2, with 8 bases matching TRBD1. This CDR3 contains 15 residues. In germline, CDR1 is MNHEY, CDR2 SVGAGI. The J segment lost 1 base and the V segment lost 11 bases, leaving 12 bases of the junction unmatched. CDR3 in amino acids: CAGRGQDNSNYGYTF. CDR3 in DNA: TGTGCCGGGAGGGGACAGGACAACAGTAACTATGGCTACACCTTC.

The chain couples TRBV21-1 to TRBJ2-7; the table's D call TRBD2 went unverified against the DNA. TRBV21-1 is a pseudogene locus. The CDR3 is 18 amino acids. The CDR3 DNA is TGTGCCAGCAGCCCCGCCACAGTAGCGGGACGGGTCCGCCGCGAGCAGTACTTC. It specifies CASSPATVAGRVRREQYF.

This clone was observed a few times. The J gene is TRBJ2-2, the V gene TRBV7-9; possibly TRBD2 for D (7 bases). The CDR3 length is 18 residues. Trimming took 5 bases from V and 3 from J, leaving 22 bases between them. The germline V gene encodes CDR1 SEHNR and CDR2 FQNEAQ (reference sequence). This chain's CDR3 is CASSAGAGGPWDTGELFF. The CDR3 coding sequence is TGTGCCAGCAGCGCCGGGGCCGGGGGGCCTTGGGACACCGGGGAGCTGTTTTTT.

The chain joins TRBV19 to TRBJ1-5, with D tentatively TRBD1 (5 bases). Germline V gives CDR1 LNHDA, CDR2 SQIVND (reference sequence). Deletions cut 6 bases from V and 6 bases from J, with 15 bases between. The CDR3 totals 14 residues. The CDR3 region has the DNA TGTGCCAGTAGGCTTTCGGGGGATGGTCAGCCCCAGCATTTT. Translating it yields CASRLSGDGQPQHF.

The chain uses TRBV28 and TRBJ1-6, with TRBD1 identical over 7 bases. This CDR3 is 15 amino acids long. With V trimmed by 5 bases and J by 6 bases, 7 bases remained unmatched. Germline CDR1 and CDR2: MDHEN and SYDVKM. The CDR3: CASSLQGGINSPLHF. CDR3 DNA: TGTGCCAGCAGTCTGCAGGGGGGGATTAATTCACCCCTCCACTTT.

V gene TRBV6-5 combines with J gene TRBJ2-2, with 11 nucleotides matching TRBD2. The CDR3 sequence is 14 residues long. From germline, CDR1 is MNHEY and CDR2 SVGAGI. The trim removed 10 bases at V and 1 base at J, leaving 2 bases unmatched. CDR3 DNA: TGTGCCACTGGGACTAGCGGGAACACCGGGGAGCTGTTTTTT. Its protein product is CATGTSGNTGELFF.

The chain recombines TRBV6-2 or TRBV6-3 with TRBJ1-3, with no clear D. Germline values: CDR1 MNHEY, CDR2 SVGEGT. This CDR3 is built from 15 residues. V lost 3 bases, J lost 0 bases, and 9 bases lay in between. The CDR3 nucleotides read TGTGCCAGCAGTTATCACCGAAGCTCTGGAAACACCATATATTTT. Its protein is CASSYHRSSGNTIYF.

The V and J genes are TRBV7-9 and TRBJ1-3; D gene uncertain. V lost 1 base to trimming and J lost 0 bases, with 7 bases between them. CDR1 is SEHNR, CDR2 FQNEAQ, per germline (reference sequence). This CDR3 spans 15 amino acids. CDR3 DNA sequence: TGTGCCAGCAGCTTAGAAGGTGTCTCTGGAAACACCATATATTTT. This gives the protein CASSLEGVSGNTIYF.

The V and J genes are TRBV27 and TRBJ2-6; no reliable D call. With 7 bases removed from V and 0 bases from J, the gap between germline ends came to 19 bases. Per germline, CDR1 MNHEY and CDR2 SMNVEV (reference sequence). The CDR3 spans 18 residues. The CDR3 sequence is CASTPLGSSFSGANVLTF. CDR3 DNA sequence: TGTGCCAGCACCCCTTTGGGCAGTTCCTTCTCTGGGGCCAACGTCCTGACTTTC.

The chain is built from TRBV18 and TRBJ2-1; possible D gene TRBD1, 7 bases. The CDR3 is 16 amino acids. With 0 bases removed from V and 3 bases from J, the gap between germline ends came to 12 bases. Per the germline V gene, CDR1 is KGHSH and CDR2 is LQKENI. The CDR3 bases are TGTGCCAGCTCACCACCGGCAGGGGGGATCTACAATGAGCAGTTCTTC. Protein product: CASSPPAGGIYNEQFF. Based on the CDR3 plus reference TRBV18 and TRBJ2-1, the full variable domain is NAGVMQNPRHLVRRRGQEARLRCSPMKGHSHVYWYRQLPEEGLKFMVYLQKENIIDESGMPKERFSAEFPKEGPSILRIQQVVRGDSAAYFCASSPPAGGIYNEQFFGPGTRLTVL.

The CDR3 loop reads CASSHDVENTEAFF. CDR3 bases: TGTGCCAGCAGCCATGACGTGGAGAACACTGAAGCTTTCTTT. The gene calls are TRBV7-9 and TRBJ1-1; D is unresolved. The V gene lost 5 bases and the J gene lost 1 base, with 11 bases spanning the gap. CDR1 and CDR2 (germline): SEHNR, FQNEAQ (reference sequence). The CDR3 extends over 14 amino acids.

The rearrangement uses TRBV11-3 and TRBJ2-7, with D possibly being TRBD1 (5 bases). V lost 3 bases to trimming and J lost 2 bases, with 11 bases between them. This CDR3 has 14 residues. CDR1 is SGHNT, CDR2 YENEEA, per germline. In nucleotides, the CDR3 is TGTGCCAGCAGCTTTTCAGGGTCGCCCTACGAGCAGTACTTC. It translates to CASSFSGSPYEQYF.